This TCR beta chain was identified during a study of T-cell memory formation after mild COVID-19. The study, taken as a whole, reports: Memory sampled before infection contained some responding clones, suggesting cross-reactive memory joined. Clones shrinking from day 15 to 85 showed even CD4/CD8 mixes; later expanders tilted CD4+.

TCRdb analysed the 5' RACE reads with MiXCR anew, one entry per CDR3 protein. Found here are 95,000 to 120,000 distinct CDR3 sequences, roughly 20% of them singletons; the top ten hold 41%. Germline loops: CDR1 DFQATT, CDR2 SNEGSKA (reference sequence). This CDR3 is 14 amino acids long. Trimming removed 3 bases from V and 0 bases from J, with 11 bases in between. Comments on this clonotype: The antigen remains undetermined.

The origin of this receptor is a man aged 18-30 years who had mild COVID-19 (a few samples of this study predate the infection). Cell type and time point are not known. V and J are TRBV20-1 and TRBJ1-1; D is unresolved. Sequenced material: PBMCs or a T cell subset sorted from them (not recorded which). For the CDR3, the DNA is TGCAGTGCTAGCAGTCAGGAGATGAACACTGAAGCTTTCTTT. This translates into CSASSQEMNTEAFF.